The clone carrying this TCR beta chain was counted at least ten times. 5'RACE with 10-nucleotide random UMIs produced the cDNA. TCRdb re-called the 5' RACE reads with MiXCR, one entry per CDR3 protein. The sample carries roughly 76,000 distinct CDR3 sequences, over 12% recorded once. A blood bank in Maryland, USA, provided the volunteers who served as healthy controls. These data come from a study of neurological immune-mediated disorders. The V gene's germline CDR1 is DFQATT and CDR2 SNEGSKA (reference sequence). Trimming took 1 base from V and 5 from J, leaving 17 bases between them. This CDR3 has 15 residues.

The rearrangement joins TRBV20-1 to TRBJ1-2; the D gene is possibly TRBD1 (5 bases). The sample consisted of PBMCs. The receptor was derived from a woman aged 45-65 years in good health. The CDR3 loop reads CSARVRRGMWYGYTF. The DNA of the CDR3 is TGCAGTGCTAGAGTAAGAAGGGGAATGTGGTATGGCTACACCTTC.